This record concerns one TCR beta chain sequence. This CDR3 has 14 amino acids. The germline CDR1 and CDR2 sequences are WSHSY and SAAADI. Trimming pared 1 base from V and 4 bases from J, leaving 8 bases between. The data are from a study of T cells in Graves' hyperthyroidism and ophthalmopathy. It was RNA transcripts that yielded the amplified TCR beta CDR3 regions. RT-PCR in the first round (using the HTBI primer set) targeted the TCR CDR3. One entry per CDR3 protein, called by TCRdb with MiXCR from the multiplex PCR reads. The top ten hold about 9% of the sample, which has about 840,000 distinct CDR3 sequences, roughly 37% seen once.

V and J are TRBV10-2 and TRBJ1-5; D perhaps matches TRBD1 (6 bases). The TCR comes from a man aged 18 to 30 with Graves' hyperthyroidism. The sample taken for sequencing was blood. The CDR3 is CASSEYRANQPQHF. The CDR3 DNA reads as TGCGCCAGCAGTGAGTACAGGGCAAATCAGCCCCAGCATTTT.